This T cell receptor (beta chain) emerged from a study of T-cell memory formation after mild COVID-19. Findings and limits, study-wide: Some clones that responded were present in memory (sampled pre-infection), which suggests cross-reactive memory joined.

The CDR3 contains 15 residues. The ends were cut back, 0 bases at V and 4 bases at J, with 8 bases in the middle. Germline CDR1 KGHDR, CDR2 SFDVKD. TCR alpha and TCR beta cDNA libraries carrying sample barcodes and UMIs were produced by 5'RACE using constant-segment primers. In TCRdb, the 5' RACE reads were re-called with MiXCR into one record per CDR3 protein. The sample includes approximately 52,000 distinct CDR3 sequences, approximately 9% of them seen just once. Regarding this clonotype: The antigen is not known.

The chain couples TRBV24-1 to TRBJ2-2, with unresolved D. Sequencing used PBMCs or a T cell subset sorted from them (not recorded which). The source of this sequence is an adult woman who had mild COVID-19 (a few samples of this study predate the infection). Cell type and time point are not known. The CDR3: CATSDLRSPTGELFF. CDR3 nucleotide sequence: TGTGCCACCAGTGATTTGCGGAGTCCCACCGGGGAGCTGTTTTTT.